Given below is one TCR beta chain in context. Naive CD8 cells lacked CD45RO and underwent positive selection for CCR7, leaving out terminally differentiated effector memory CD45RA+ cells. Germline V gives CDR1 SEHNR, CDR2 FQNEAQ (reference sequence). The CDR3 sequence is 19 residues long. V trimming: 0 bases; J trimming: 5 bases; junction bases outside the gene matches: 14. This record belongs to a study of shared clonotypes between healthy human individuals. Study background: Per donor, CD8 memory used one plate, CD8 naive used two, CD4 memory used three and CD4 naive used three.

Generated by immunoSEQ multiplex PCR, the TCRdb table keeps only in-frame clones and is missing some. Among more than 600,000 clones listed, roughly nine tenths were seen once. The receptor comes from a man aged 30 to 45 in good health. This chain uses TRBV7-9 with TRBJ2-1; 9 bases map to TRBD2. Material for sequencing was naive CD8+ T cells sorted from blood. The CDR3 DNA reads TGTGCCAGCAGCTTAGCGGGTAGCGGGAGTTCCCGCCCCCACAATGAGCAGTTCTTC. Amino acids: CASSLAGSGSSRPHNEQFF.